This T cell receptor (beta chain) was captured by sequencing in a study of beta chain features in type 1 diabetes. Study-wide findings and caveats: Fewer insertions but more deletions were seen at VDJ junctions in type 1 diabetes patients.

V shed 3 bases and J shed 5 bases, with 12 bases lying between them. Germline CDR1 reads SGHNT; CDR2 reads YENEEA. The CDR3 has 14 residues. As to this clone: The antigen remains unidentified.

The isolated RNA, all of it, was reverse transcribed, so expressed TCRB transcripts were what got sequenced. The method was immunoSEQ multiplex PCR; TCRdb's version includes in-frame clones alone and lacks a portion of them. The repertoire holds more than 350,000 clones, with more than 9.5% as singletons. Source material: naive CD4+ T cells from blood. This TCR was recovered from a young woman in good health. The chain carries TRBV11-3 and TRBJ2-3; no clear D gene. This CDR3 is CASSLSSFGDTQYF. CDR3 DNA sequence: TGTGCCAGCAGCTTGAGCTCATTCGGAGATACGCAGTATTTT.